The rows below give T cell receptor beta chains drawn from one sample of a study of shared clonotypes between healthy human individuals. This table comes from immunoSEQ multiplex PCR, and its TCRdb copy is limited to in-frame clones, with some not included. The data show approximately 600,000 clones, about 95% seen once. The sequenced sample was naive CD8+ T cells sorted from blood. The receptor set was obtained from a woman aged 25 to 39 in good health. Each CDR3 is given with its conserved first and last residue. A D gene is named only where the DNA matches it firmly. A row's size may be missing; if present it is once, few, many or a size class.

v_call: TRBV28; clone_size: few; d_call: .; j_call: TRBJ2-7; cdr3_aa: CASSLTGVPEQYF; cdr3_nt: TGTGCCAGCAGTTTAACGGGAGTGCCCGAGCAGTACTTC
v_call: TRBV19; clone_size: .; d_call: TRBD1; j_call: TRBJ1-1; cdr3_aa: CASRTGGLTEAFF; cdr3_nt: TGTGCCAGTAGGACAGGGGGCCTCACTGAAGCTTTCTTT
v_call: TRBV28; clone_size: .; d_call: .; j_call: TRBJ2-3; cdr3_aa: CASSWTFSTDTQYF; cdr3_nt: TGTGCCAGCAGCTGGACATTTAGCACAGATACGCAGTATTTT
v_call: TRBV7-9; clone_size: .; d_call: .; j_call: TRBJ2-7; cdr3_aa: CASSPGDVYEQYF; cdr3_nt: TGTGCCAGCAGCCCGGGGGACGTCTACGAGCAGTACTTC
v_call: TRBV13; clone_size: .; d_call: .; j_call: TRBJ2-1; cdr3_aa: CASSAEGYNEQFF; cdr3_nt: TGTGCCAGCAGCGCCGAAGGGTACAATGAGCAGTTCTTC
v_call: TRBV15; clone_size: once; d_call: .; j_call: TRBJ2-4; cdr3_aa: CATSIRKHDPKNIQYF; cdr3_nt: TGTGCCACCAGCATCAGGAAACACGATCCCAAAAACATTCAGTACTTC
v_call: TRBV15; clone_size: .; d_call: .; j_call: TRBJ2-7; cdr3_aa: CATSGERPATYEQYF; cdr3_nt: TGTGCCACCAGCGGAGAGCGACCGGCGACCTACGAGCAGTACTTC
v_call: TRBV2; clone_size: .; d_call: .; j_call: TRBJ2-4; cdr3_aa: CASRYRESLAKNIQYF; cdr3_nt: TGTGCCAGCAGATACAGGGAATCACTAGCCAAAAACATTCAGTACTTC
v_call: TRBV9; clone_size: .; d_call: TRBD2; j_call: TRBJ2-1; cdr3_aa: CASSAFPGLAGINEQFF; cdr3_nt: TGTGCCAGCAGCGCCTTCCCGGGACTAGCAGGGATAAATGAGCAGTTCTTC
v_call: TRBV27; clone_size: .; d_call: .; j_call: TRBJ2-2; cdr3_aa: CASSLVTSAGELFF; cdr3_nt: TGTGCCAGCAGTTTAGTCACTAGTGCCGGGGAGCTGTTTTTT
v_call: TRBV4-2; clone_size: .; d_call: TRBD2; j_call: TRBJ2-1; cdr3_aa: CASSRPGLAEQFF; cdr3_nt: TGTGCCAGCAGCCGACCGGGACTAGCGGAGCAGTTCTTC
v_call: TRBV11-2; clone_size: .; d_call: .; j_call: TRBJ2-4; cdr3_aa: CASSLVGQIKNIQYF; cdr3_nt: TGTGCCAGCAGCTTAGTAGGGCAGATCAAAAACATTCAGTACTTC
v_call: TRBV6-5; clone_size: .; d_call: .; j_call: TRBJ2-5; cdr3_aa: CASSYSSGGEKETQYF; cdr3_nt: TGTGCCAGCAGTTACTCGTCCGGCGGAGAAAAAGAGACCCAGTACTTC
v_call: TRBV15; clone_size: .; d_call: .; j_call: TRBJ2-1; cdr3_aa: CATSTNGARGYNEQFF; cdr3_nt: TGTGCCACCAGCACCAACGGGGCTAGGGGCTACAATGAGCAGTTCTTC
v_call: TRBV5-4; clone_size: .; d_call: .; j_call: TRBJ2-7; cdr3_aa: CASSQEGQYYEQYF; cdr3_nt: TGTGCCAGCAGCCAAGAGGGGCAGTACTACGAGCAGTACTTC
v_call: TRBV5-8; clone_size: .; d_call: .; j_call: TRBJ2-7; cdr3_aa: CASSLEQGSYEQYF; cdr3_nt: TGTGCCAGCAGCTTGGAACAGGGTTCCTACGAGCAGTACTTC
v_call: TRBV19; clone_size: .; d_call: .; j_call: TRBJ2-5; cdr3_aa: CASRGFQETQYF; cdr3_nt: TGTGCCAGTAGGGGTTTTCAAGAGACCCAGTACTTC
v_call: TRBV11-2; clone_size: .; d_call: TRBD1; j_call: TRBJ1-4; cdr3_aa: CASSLQGGKGEKLFF; cdr3_nt: TGTGCCAGCAGCTTACAGGGGGGTAAAGGTGAAAAACTGTTTTTT
v_call: TRBV28; clone_size: .; d_call: .; j_call: TRBJ2-7; cdr3_aa: CASSFRGMAYEQYF; cdr3_nt: TGTGCCAGCAGTTTTCGGGGAATGGCGTACGAGCAGTACTTC
v_call: TRBV4-1; clone_size: .; d_call: .; j_call: TRBJ2-1; cdr3_aa: CASRKDGNNEQFF; cdr3_nt: TGCGCCAGCAGAAAGGACGGAAACAATGAGCAGTTCTTC
v_call: TRBV27; clone_size: .; d_call: .; j_call: TRBJ2-7; cdr3_aa: CASSLSGDYEQYF; cdr3_nt: TGTGCCAGCAGTTTGTCAGGGGACTACGAGCAGTACTTC
v_call: TRBV14; clone_size: .; d_call: .; j_call: TRBJ1-1; cdr3_aa: CASSSTGSTEAFF; cdr3_nt: TGTGCCAGCAGCTCAACAGGGAGCACTGAAGCTTTCTTT
v_call: TRBV5-4; clone_size: .; d_call: .; j_call: TRBJ1-1; cdr3_aa: CASSPDGIEAFF; cdr3_nt: TGTGCCAGCAGCCCCGACGGAATTGAAGCTTTCTTT
v_call: TRBV2; clone_size: few; d_call: .; j_call: TRBJ1-1; cdr3_aa: CASSEGQGMNTEAFF; cdr3_nt: TGTGCCAGCAGTGAAGGGCAAGGCATGAACACTGAAGCTTTCTTT
v_call: TRBV2; clone_size: .; d_call: .; j_call: TRBJ2-5; cdr3_aa: CASSGGGLARETQYF; cdr3_nt: TGTGCCAGCAGTGGGGGGGGGCTTGCTCGAGAGACCCAGTACTTC
v_call: TRBV19; clone_size: .; d_call: .; j_call: TRBJ2-6; cdr3_aa: CASSIGTGFGANVLTF; cdr3_nt: TGTGCCAGTAGTATAGGAACAGGGTTTGGGGCCAACGTCCTGACTTTC
v_call: TRBV7-8; clone_size: .; d_call: .; j_call: TRBJ2-7; cdr3_aa: CASSILRGSYEQYF; cdr3_nt: TGTGCCAGCTCTATCTTAAGGGGCTCCTACGAGCAGTACTTC
v_call: TRBV18; clone_size: .; d_call: .; j_call: TRBJ2-1; cdr3_aa: CASSPLRGDPYNEQFF; cdr3_nt: TGTGCCAGCTCACCACTGAGGGGGGACCCTTACAATGAGCAGTTCTTC
v_call: TRBV4-2; clone_size: .; d_call: TRBD2; j_call: TRBJ2-1; cdr3_aa: CASSQNPGLAEGFHEQFF; cdr3_nt: TGTGCCAGCAGCCAAAATCCGGGACTAGCGGAGGGCTTCCATGAGCAGTTCTTC
v_call: TRBV4-1; clone_size: .; d_call: .; j_call: TRBJ2-5; cdr3_aa: CASSQDRTVGTQYF; cdr3_nt: TGCGCCAGCAGCCAAGACCGGACCGTGGGGACCCAGTACTTC
v_call: TRBV6-5; clone_size: .; d_call: TRBD2; j_call: TRBJ2-7; cdr3_aa: CASSETSGPYEQYF; cdr3_nt: TGTGCCAGCAGTGAAACTAGCGGCCCCTACGAGCAGTACTTC
v_call: TRBV4-1; clone_size: .; d_call: .; j_call: TRBJ1-2; cdr3_aa: CASSQDRVGYGYTF; cdr3_nt: TGCGCCAGCAGCCAAGATCGGGTCGGCTATGGCTACACCTTC
v_call: TRBV19; clone_size: .; d_call: .; j_call: TRBJ1-5; cdr3_aa: CASSIDLWDSNQPQHF; cdr3_nt: TGTGCCAGTAGTATAGATCTATGGGACAGCAATCAGCCCCAGCATTTT
v_call: TRBV2; clone_size: .; d_call: TRBD2; j_call: TRBJ2-1; cdr3_aa: CASSEAPSGHYNEQFF; cdr3_nt: TGTGCCAGCAGTGAAGCGCCTAGCGGGCACTACAATGAGCAGTTCTTC
v_call: TRBV7-9; clone_size: .; d_call: .; j_call: TRBJ2-1; cdr3_aa: CASSQGTKSTFF; cdr3_nt: TGTGCCAGCAGCCAAGGGACCAAGAGTACGTTCTTC
v_call: TRBV28; clone_size: .; d_call: .; j_call: TRBJ1-2; cdr3_aa: CASTPPAPLYGYTF; cdr3_nt: TGTGCCAGCACCCCCCCCGCGCCCCTCTATGGCTACACCTTC
v_call: TRBV5-1; clone_size: .; d_call: TRBD2; j_call: TRBJ2-1; cdr3_aa: CAGPLGLAGVNEQFF; cdr3_nt: TGCGCCGGGCCATTAGGGCTAGCGGGAGTCAATGAGCAGTTCTTC
v_call: TRBV7-4; clone_size: .; d_call: .; j_call: TRBJ1-2; cdr3_aa: CASSPGTNYGYTF; cdr3_nt: TGTGCCAGCAGTCCCGGGACTAACTATGGCTACACCTTC
v_call: TRBV2; clone_size: once; d_call: .; j_call: TRBJ1-1; cdr3_aa: CASSEYATNTEAFF; cdr3_nt: TGTGCCAGCAGTGAATACGCCACCAACACTGAAGCTTTCTTT
v_call: TRBV4-1; clone_size: .; d_call: .; j_call: TRBJ2-7; cdr3_aa: CASSQEIYEGVPTYEQYF; cdr3_nt: TGCGCCAGCAGCCAAGAAATTTATGAGGGGGTCCCAACCTACGAGCAGTACTTC
v_call: TRBV19; clone_size: few; d_call: .; j_call: TRBJ1-2; cdr3_aa: CASEGGVAGYTF; cdr3_nt: TGTGCCAGTGAAGGCGGGGTCGCTGGCTACACCTTC
v_call: TRBV11-3; clone_size: .; d_call: TRBD2; j_call: TRBJ2-7; cdr3_aa: CASSRRGRDPYEQYF; cdr3_nt: TGTGCCAGCAGCCGTCGCGGGAGGGATCCCTACGAGCAGTACTTC
v_call: TRBV6-6; clone_size: once; d_call: .; j_call: TRBJ2-7; cdr3_aa: CASGLAEPPNEQYF; cdr3_nt: TGTGCCAGCGGCTTGGCAGAACCACCCAACGAGCAGTACTTC
v_call: TRBV5-6; clone_size: .; d_call: .; j_call: TRBJ1-2; cdr3_aa: CASSLGDGFSGYTF; cdr3_nt: TGTGCCAGCAGCCTGGGGGACGGCTTCTCTGGCTACACCTTC
v_call: TRBV11-2; clone_size: once; d_call: .; j_call: TRBJ2-2; cdr3_aa: CASSLGGWELFF; cdr3_nt: TGTGCCAGCAGCTTAGGGGGGTGGGAGCTGTTTTTT
v_call: TRBV7-3; clone_size: .; d_call: .; j_call: TRBJ2-3; cdr3_aa: CASSPYTSSGITDTQYF; cdr3_nt: TGTGCCAGCAGCCCGTATACTAGTTCGGGAATCACAGATACGCAGTATTTT
v_call: TRBV27; clone_size: .; d_call: .; j_call: TRBJ1-2; cdr3_aa: CASSSHYRANYGYTF; cdr3_nt: TGTGCCAGCAGTTCACATTACAGAGCTAACTATGGCTACACCTTC